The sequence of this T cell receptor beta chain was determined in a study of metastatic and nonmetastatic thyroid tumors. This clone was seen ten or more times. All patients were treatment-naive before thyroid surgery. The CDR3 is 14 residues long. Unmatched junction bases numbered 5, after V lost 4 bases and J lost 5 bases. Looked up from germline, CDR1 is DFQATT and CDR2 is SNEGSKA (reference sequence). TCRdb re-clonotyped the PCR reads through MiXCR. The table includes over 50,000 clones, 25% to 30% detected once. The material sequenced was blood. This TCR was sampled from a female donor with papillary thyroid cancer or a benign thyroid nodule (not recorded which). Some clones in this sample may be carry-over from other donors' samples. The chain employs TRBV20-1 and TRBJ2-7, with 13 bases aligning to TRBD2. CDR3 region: CSANGLAGDDEQYF. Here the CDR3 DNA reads TGCAGTGCTAACGGACTAGCGGGAGATGACGAGCAGTACTTC.